The 10 T cell receptor beta chains below were found in one sample sequenced in a study of Tregs in tolerant kidney transplant recipients. Method: immunoSEQ multiplex PCR; TCRdb's copy keeps in-frame clones and lacks some. Here the sample table reports over 25,000 clones. The sample was CD8+ T cells from blood, taken before the transplant. These receptors all stem from a human donor who received a combined kidney and bone marrow transplant.

This CDR3 is CASSETSGRAEYNEQFF. Incomplete CDR3 DNA: TGTGCCAGCTCCGAGACTAGCGGGAGGGCGGAGTACAATGAG. V usage is TRBV18 and J usage is TRBJ2-1; TRBD2 matches at 14 bases. The missing CDR3 end, 3 residues past where the read stops, is filled in from the germline J gene. Germline loops: CDR1 KGHSH, CDR2 LQKENI. The CDR3 spans 17 residues. Trimming at V came to 6 bases and at J to 4 bases, leaving 8 bases not matched to a gene. Full variable domain (remainder filled in from reference TRBV18 and TRBJ2-1): NAGVMQNPRHLVRRRGQEARLRCSPMKGHSHVYWYRQLPEEGLKFMVYLQKENIIDESGMPKERFSAEFPKEGPSILRIQQVVRGDSAAYFCASSETSGRAEYNEQFFGPGTRLTVL.

For this clone: The read terminates 3 residues before the CDR3 end, so the remaining end is supplied by the germline J gene. This chain links TRBV19 with TRBJ1-2; TRBD1 matches at 12 bases. The germline V gene has CDR1 LNHDA and CDR2 SQIVND (reference sequence). The CDR3 sequence is 15 residues long. V was pared by 3 bases and J by 6 bases, with 5 bases of the junction left unmatched. CDR3 region: CASSIGTGGWDGYTF. CDR3 DNA, as far as it was read: TGTGCCAGTAGTATCGGGACAGGGGGCTGGGATGGC.

The DNA read from the CDR3 is TGTGCCAGTAGTCTCGGGACAGGGGGCCGTTCACCC. It yields the protein CASSLGTGGRSP. In full, the CDR3 is CASSLGTGGRSPLHF. The J gene is TRBJ1-6, the V gene TRBV19, with 12 nucleotides matching TRBD1. The read gets to within 3 residues of the CDR3 end, and the germline J gene fills in the rest. The CDR3 has 15 amino acids. J gave up 9 bases and V 5 bases, and 5 bases lay outside the gene matches. Germline values: CDR1 LNHDA, CDR2 SQIVND (reference sequence).

About this clone itself: The read terminates 3 residues ahead of where the CDR3 ends, so the germline J gene completes it. Within the sample, other DNA sequences also encode this same CDR3. The chain is built from TRBV6-2 or TRBV6-3 and TRBJ2-2; D gene ambiguous. V gave up 5 bases and J gave up 6 bases, with 7 bases separating them. Germline assignment: CDR1 MNHEY and CDR2 SVGEGT. This CDR3 has 12 residues. The part of the CDR3 DNA that was read is TGTGCCAGCAGTCTCTCCCCCGGGGAG. Its protein is CASSLSPGE. The full CDR3 protein is CASSLSPGELFF.

As regards this clone: The read ends 3 residues early relative to the CDR3; the germline J gene fills the gap. V and J are TRBV6-2 or TRBV6-3 and TRBJ2-7, with 9 nucleotides matching TRBD2. Trimming removed 4 bases from V and 0 bases from J; junction bases left unmatched: 7. Per germline, CDR1 MNHEY and CDR2 SVGEGT. This CDR3 has 16 amino acids. CDR3 DNA, as far as it was read: TGTGCCAGCAGTTGGGGGCTAGCGGGGAACTCCTACGAG. Translated, it gives CASSWGLAGNSYE. The whole CDR3 protein reads CASSWGLAGNSYEQYF.

On this clone: One junction end disagrees with the germline gene, perhaps due to a read error. The read gets to within 3 residues of the CDR3 end, and the germline J gene fills in the rest. The V gene is TRBV7-8, the J gene TRBJ1-5; 7 bases are shared with TRBD1. The CDR3 is 16 amino acids. Per the germline V gene, CDR1 is SGHVS and CDR2 is FQNEAQ. CDR3 DNA (partial): TGCGTCAGCAGCCCTGGACAGGCGGGGGGGAATCAGCCC. The encoded protein is CVSSPGQAGGNQP. The whole CDR3 region reads CVSSPGQAGGNQPQHF.

As regards this clone: Read coverage stops 3 residues before the CDR3 terminus; the germline J gene supplies the remainder. The V call is TRBV6-2 or TRBV6-3, the J call TRBJ2-1; TRBD2 matches 8 bases. The CDR3 runs to 15 residues. V gave up 4 bases and J gave up 2 bases; unmatched junction bases: 4. Germline V gives CDR1 MNHEY, CDR2 SVGEGT. The sequenced CDR3 bases are TGTGCCAGCAGTTCCGGGGGGGCGGCCTACAATGAG. It encodes CASSSGGAAYNE. The whole CDR3 sequence is CASSSGGAAYNEQFF.

In the case of this clone: The DNA ends 3 residues before the CDR3 does, and the rest of the CDR3 is filled in from the germline J gene. The rearrangement links TRBV20-1 to TRBJ2-1, with D unclear. V was pared by 6 bases and J by 0 bases, with 12 bases between. Germline assignment: CDR1 DFQATT and CDR2 SNEGSKA (reference sequence). This CDR3 has 14 residues. CDR3 sequence reads: CSAEPPSSYNEQFF. The DNA read from the CDR3 is TGCAGTGCAGAACCTCCTAGCTCCTACAATGAG.

On this clone itself: The CDR3 extends 3 residues past the end of the read, so its final part is completed from the germline J gene. This chain uses TRBV6-2 or TRBV6-3 with TRBJ1-1, with 8 bases lining up with TRBD1. This CDR3 contains 14 residues. Germline trimming cut 5 bases from V and 7 bases from J; bases unmatched to any gene: 9. Germline V gene sequence: CDR1 MNHEY, CDR2 SVGEGT. CDR3 sequence reads: CASSAIGQGGEAFF. The covered CDR3 bases are TGTGCCAGCAGTGCCATAGGACAGGGAGGTGAA.

The CDR3 loop reads CAWSVLTGTTNYGYTF. The part of the CDR3 DNA that was read is TGTGCCTGGAGTGTTCTTACAGGGACTACTAACTATGGC. V gene TRBV30 combines with J gene TRBJ1-2, with a tentative D call TRBD1 (6 bases). The read terminates 3 residues ahead of where the CDR3 ends, so the germline J gene completes it. V dropped 0 bases and J dropped 0 bases, with 14 bases sitting between them. In germline, CDR1 is GTSNPN, CDR2 SVGIG (reference sequence). This CDR3 comprises 16 residues. The full variable domain, completed using reference TRBV30 and TRBJ1-2, is SQTIHQWPATLVQPVGSPLSLECTVEGTSNPNLYWYRQAAGRGLQLLFYSVGIGQISSEVPQNLSASRPQDRQFILSSKKLLLSDSGFYLCAWSVLTGTTNYGYTFGSGTRLTVV.